This passage covers 11 T cell receptor beta chains from one sample sequenced in a study of T cell changes during pregnancy in multiple sclerosis. Data came from immunoSEQ multiplex PCR; TCRdb stores just in-frame clones and leaves some out. The sample shows about 52,000 clones, around nine tenths of them seen only once. The sequencing here drew on CD4+ T cells from peripheral blood mononuclear cells, taken before pregnancy. The origin of the receptors is a female donor with multiple sclerosis, enrolled in a pregnancy study.

This CDR3 reads CSVELRLATGRFHEQYF. The CDR3 DNA sequence: TGCAGCGTTGAACTTCGTTTGGCGACAGGGAGATTTCACGAGCAGTACTTC. The chain recombines TRBV29-1 with TRBJ2-7; 7 bases are a match to TRBD1. CDR3 length: 17 amino acids. Trimming at V came to 2 bases and at J to 5 bases, leaving 18 bases not matched to a gene. Germline CDR1 is SQVTM and CDR2 is ANQGSEA.

CDR3 protein: CASSSQEGPYEQYF. Written as DNA, the CDR3 is TGTGCCAGCAGCTCCCAGGAGGGCCCCTACGAGCAGTACTTC. The chain employs TRBV7-7 and TRBJ2-7, with a tentative D call TRBD2 (6 bases). Trimming stripped 4 bases from V and 2 bases from J, with 12 bases between. The CDR3 covers 14 residues. Per the germline V gene, CDR1 is SSHAT and CDR2 is FNYEAQ (reference sequence).

The rearrangement uses TRBV4-3 and TRBJ1-4; D is perhaps TRBD1 (6 bases). V gave up 4 bases and J gave up 4 bases, with 13 bases separating them. Germline V gene data show CDR1 as LGHNA and CDR2 as YSLEER. The CDR3 spans 15 residues. The CDR3 nucleotides read TGCGCCAGCAGCCGCCGACAGGCTAATAATGAAAAACTGTTTTTT. It yields the protein CASSRRQANNEKLFF.

This chain connects TRBV4-1 to TRBJ2-7; 7 nucleotides align to TRBD1. V gave up 4 bases and J gave up 6 bases; unmatched junction bases: 9. The CDR3 has 14 residues. Germline V gene sequence: CDR1 MGHRA, CDR2 YSYEKL. The CDR3 spells CASSLRTGSIEQYF. CDR3 sequence (DNA): TGCGCCAGCAGCCTACGGACAGGATCTATCGAGCAGTACTTC.

The V and J genes are TRBV7-8 and TRBJ2-7, with TRBD2 matching over 13 bases. The CDR3 consists of 17 residues. From germline, CDR1 is SGHVS and CDR2 FQNEAQ. With V trimmed by 0 bases and J by 3 bases, 5 bases remained unmatched. In nucleotides, the CDR3 is TGTGCCAGCAGCTTAGCCCTCGGACTAGCGGGAGTCTACGAGCAGTACTTC. Translating it yields CASSLALGLAGVYEQYF.

The rearrangement joins TRBV11-1 to TRBJ1-5; possible D gene TRBD1, 6 bases. V was clipped by 2 bases and J by 6 bases, with 8 bases between them. This CDR3 is 13 amino acids long. CDR1 is SGHAT, CDR2 FQDESV, per germline (reference sequence). Here the CDR3 DNA reads TGTGCCAGCAGCTTAAGGGGGGGTCAGCCCCAGCATTTT. This gives the protein CASSLRGGQPQHF.

The chain uses TRBV18 and TRBJ1-1; D unclear. The CDR3 runs 14 residues. CDR1 KGHSH and CDR2 LQKENI come from the germline V gene. Trimming cost V 8 bases and J 4 bases, with 17 bases left between them. CDR3 residues: CASASQRASTEAFF. The CDR3 DNA reads as TGTGCCAGCGCCTCCCAGCGAGCGTCCACTGAAGCTTTCTTT.

V gene TRBV7-7 combines with J gene TRBJ2-2, with 9 positions matching TRBD1. This CDR3 is 15 amino acids long. CDR1 and CDR2 from the germline V gene are SSHAT and FNYEAQ (reference sequence). J was trimmed by 5 bases and V by 4 bases; bases with no gene match: 5. The CDR3 bases are TGTGCCAGCAGCTCCGGGACAGGGTGGACCGGGGAGCTGTTTTTT. Translating it yields CASSSGTGWTGELFF.

The V and J genes are TRBV27 and TRBJ2-3; 7 positions match TRBD1. Per germline, CDR1 MNHEY and CDR2 SMNVEV (reference sequence). CDR3 size: 15 residues. The ends lost 3 bases at V and 5 bases at J; junction bases unmatched: 8. The CDR3 coding sequence is TGTGCCAGCAGTTTTGGTAGGGGGCGCCAAGATACGCAGTATTTT. Translation gives CASSFGRGRQDTQYF.

The J gene is TRBJ2-7, the V gene TRBV11-2, with 11 bases lining up with TRBD1. Per the germline V gene, CDR1 is SGHAT and CDR2 is FQNNGV. V was pared by 2 bases and J by 5 bases, with 5 bases of the junction left unmatched. The CDR3 is 15 amino acids. The CDR3: CASSLPGQGAHEQYF. The CDR3 bases are TGTGCCAGCAGCTTACCCGGACAGGGGGCCCACGAGCAGTACTTC.

The chain uses TRBV5-1 and TRBJ2-3, with TRBD2 identical over 9 bases. Trimming cost V 7 bases and J 5 bases; bases outside gene matches: 5. The CDR3 sequence is 13 residues long. Germline V CDR1 and CDR2: SGHRS, YFSETQ. CDR3 sequence reads: CASGKAGGDTQYF. The CDR3 DNA follows: TGCGCCAGCGGGAAAGCGGGAGGAGATACGCAGTATTTT.